Listed below are T cell receptor beta chains from one sample, sequenced in a study of Ad26.COV2.S vaccination and SARS-CoV-2 variants. Only in-frame clones appear in the TCRdb table, and some are missing; sequencing was by immunoSEQ multiplex PCR. Here the sample spans roughly 300,000 clones, about 89% being singletons. The specimen comprised peripheral blood, sampled in a trial of Ad26.COV2.S vaccine versus placebo. The receptors were sampled from a person between 18 and 59 years old who received the Ad26.COV2.S COVID-19 vaccine or a placebo. CDR3s leave out the opening cysteine and the closing phenylalanine or tryptophan.

j_call v_call cdr3_aa
TRBJ2-5 TRBV6-6 ASSLGTGGGETQY
TRBJ2-1 TRBV6-5 ASSYRGRENEQF
TRBJ1-2 TRBV6-5 ASIKDRVNYGYT
TRBJ2-5 TRBV7-7 ASSSGLAKETQY
TRBJ2-5 TRBV20-1 SARSEETQY
TRBJ2-3 TRBV7-2 ASSLDGQGNTDTQY
TRBJ2-3 TRBV9 ASSPTRDRGRDTQY
TRBJ1-2 TRBV29-1 SVDRYTETGGYT
TRBJ1-4 TRBV29-1 SVEDPGAPTNEKLF
TRBJ2-3 TRBV12-3/TRBV12-4 ASSLGSHTQY
TRBJ2-7 TRBV6-5 ASSDRGSTYEQY
TRBJ1-2 TRBV9 ASGNYGYT
TRBJ1-5 TRBV28 ASRPGTGEPYSNQPQH